What follows are 16 T cell receptor beta chains derived from one specimen sequenced in a study of regulatory T cells in long-lasting Graves disease. The time point is: newly diagnosed GD, antithyroid drugs for less than 3 months. There was RNA extracted from PBMCs, and the TCR library was made from it. With iRepertoire HTBI primers and Arm-PCR of CDR3 regions, TCR beta libraries were built. Via MiXCR, TCRdb re-called the multiplex PCR reads, giving one row per CDR3 protein. The table has hundreds of thousands of distinct CDR3 sequences, about a sixth seen once. The sample in question was peripheral blood mononuclear cells (PBMCs), obtained at new diagnosis, from a patient treated with antithyroid drugs. The origin of the receptors is a female donor with Graves disease.

Ten or more counts support this clonotype. The chain combines TRBV9 with TRBJ1-1; the D is unclear. CDR3 length: 17 residues. CDR1 and CDR2 from the germline V gene are SGDLS and YYNGEE. V was cut by 4 bases and J by 4 bases, with 23 bases left in between. The CDR3 DNA reads as TGTGCCAGCAGCCCCTGGGAGGCCTCGCCTAGTTTCACTGAAGCTTTCTTT. As protein: CASSPWEASPSFTEAFF.

In its sample, this clonotype was seen a few times. Being one base from a much bigger clone, this may be a read error. The genes are TRBV11-2 and TRBJ2-5, with D perhaps TRBD1 or TRBD2 (5 bases each). V was trimmed by 1 base and J by 0 bases, leaving 9 bases between them. The CDR3 is made up of 15 amino acids. Germline V lookup: CDR1 SGHAT, CDR2 FQNNGV. The CDR3 here is CASSLALGDQETQYF. CDR3 nucleotide sequence: TGTGCCAGCAGCTTAGCCTTGGGGGACCAAGAGACCCAGTACTTC. Full variable domain (remainder filled in from reference TRBV11-2 and TRBJ2-5): EAGVAQSPRYKIIEKRQSVAFWCNPISGHATLYWYQQILGQGPKLLIQFQNNGVVDDSQLPKDRFSAERLKGVDSTLKIQPAKLEDSAVYLCASSLALGDQETQYFGPGTRLLVL.

The chain has TRBV12-3 or TRBV12-4 and TRBJ1-5; D remains ambiguous. The V and J ends lost 5 bases and 5 bases respectively, with 13 bases between them. The CDR3 contains 14 residues. The CDR3 spells CASSTVGLDQPQHF. CDR3 in DNA: TGTGCCAGCAGTACGGTCGGCTTAGATCAGCCCCAGCATTTT.

This clonotype was seen repeatedly, ten times or more. The V and J genes are TRBV12-5 and TRBJ2-3, with D tentatively TRBD1 or TRBD2 (5 bases each). Germline CDR1 and CDR2: LGHNT and FRNRAP. The V and J ends lost 1 base and 1 base respectively, with 9 bases between them. CDR3 length: 15 amino acids. The CDR3 reads CASGLARGGTDTQYF. As DNA, the CDR3 is TGTGCTAGTGGTTTGGCACGAGGGGGCACAGATACGCAGTATTTT.

This clonotype was recorded many times. This chain links TRBV28 with TRBJ2-7; D gene ambiguous. Germline lookup yields CDR1 MDHEN and CDR2 SYDVKM. V lost 7 bases and J 3 bases, leaving 10 bases between the germline ends. This CDR3 contains 12 residues. The chain's CDR3 is CASTNRDYEQYF. The DNA of the CDR3 is TGTGCCAGCACCAATCGAGACTACGAGCAGTACTTC.

The count of this clonotype is one. The genes are TRBV27 and TRBJ2-7, with 12 bases identical to TRBD2. From germline, CDR1 is MNHEY and CDR2 SMNVEV (reference sequence). The V and J ends lost 3 bases and 4 bases, in that order; junction bases with no gene match: 10. The CDR3 has 17 amino acids. Here the CDR3 DNA reads TGTGCCAGCAGTTTCCTCCTAGCGGGAGGGCATATGTACGAGCAGTACTTC. Encoded protein: CASSFLLAGGHMYEQYF.

This clonotype was counted ten times or more. The chain couples TRBV28 to TRBJ2-1; tentatively, D is TRBD2 (6 bases). V was cut by 0 bases and J by 2 bases, with 14 bases left in between. CDR1 is MDHEN, CDR2 SYDVKM, per germline. The CDR3 loop spans 17 amino acids. The CDR3 DNA is TGTGCCAGCAGTTTATGGTCCGGGGGTGGGACCTACAATGAGCAGTTCTTC. Translation gives CASSLWSGGGTYNEQFF.

The V and J genes are TRBV6-2 or TRBV6-3 and TRBJ1-2; weak D call: TRBD1 (5 bases). V lost 10 bases, J lost 2 bases, and 17 bases lay in between. The CDR3 spans 14 residues. The germline CDR1 and CDR2 sequences are MNHEY and SVGEGT. Written as DNA, the CDR3 is TGTGCCATTCCGGCGCTGGGGCGGAACTATGGCTACACCTTC. It specifies CAIPALGRNYGYTF.

This chain connects TRBV28 to TRBJ1-5; possibly TRBD1 for D (6 bases). V gave up 6 bases and J gave up 4 bases, with 13 bases separating them. Germline V gene sequence: CDR1 MDHEN, CDR2 SYDVKM. The CDR3 is 14 amino acids. The CDR3 DNA sequence: TGTGCCAGCAGGGTGGAGACAGGTAATCAGCCCCAGCATTTT. This encodes CASRVETGNQPQHF.

This clonotype showed up many times. The chain combines TRBV7-8 with TRBJ1-6, with D perhaps matching TRBD1 (5 bases). The CDR3 loop spans 13 amino acids. Germline CDR1 is SGHVS and CDR2 is FQNEAQ. Trimming stripped 4 bases from V and 5 bases from J, with 6 bases between. Here the CDR3 DNA reads TGTGCCAGCAGCTGGGGGGATAATTCACCCCTCCACTTT. Its translation is CASSWGDNSPLHF.

V is TRBV6-5 and J is TRBJ1-1; the D gene is possibly TRBD1 (6 bases). The CDR3 length is 13 residues. V shed 1 base and J shed 4 bases, with 7 bases lying between them. Germline CDR1 is MNHEY and CDR2 is SVGAGI. For the CDR3, the DNA is TGTGCCAGCAGTTACTGGGGGGCCACTGAAGCTTTCTTT. Translating it yields CASSYWGATEAFF.

As to this clonotype: A much larger clonotype is one base distant, so this may be a read error. The chain uses TRBV20-1 and TRBJ2-3; D gene ambiguous. The CDR3 is made up of 12 amino acids. Germline CDR1 DFQATT, CDR2 SNEGSKA (reference sequence). The CDR3 nucleotides are TGCAGTGCTAGAGGAGTGTCTGAGACCGAGTACTTC. This sequence encodes CSARGVSETEYF.

This clonotype was recorded once. V gene TRBV7-8 combines with J gene TRBJ2-7, with TRBD2 matching over 10 bases. The V and J ends lost 4 bases and 12 bases, in that order; junction bases with no gene match: 12. This CDR3 region has 14 residues. CDR1 and CDR2 from the germline V gene are SGHVS and FQNEAQ. The CDR3 coding sequence is TGTGCCAGCAGCTACTCCCAATCGAGCGGGAGGGGGTACTTC. It specifies CASSYSQSSGRGYF.

Concerning this clonotype itself: A far larger clone is one nucleotide away, so this likely arose from a read error. The rearrangement uses TRBV27 and TRBJ2-6; 7 nucleotides align to TRBD1. The V segment lost 6 bases and the J segment 4 bases; nucleotides outside the gene matches: 3. The CDR3 totals 14 residues. The germline CDR1 and CDR2 sequences are MNHEY and SMNVEV (reference sequence). The CDR3 reads CASSTGAGANVLTF. Written as DNA, the CDR3 is TGTGCCAGCAGCACAGGGGCGGGGGCCAACGTCCTGACTTTC.

There are many counts of this clonotype. CDR3 nucleotides: TGTGCCAGCTCACCTACGATTGAGACCCAGTACTTC. Translated: CASSPTIETQYF. The gene calls are TRBV18 and TRBJ2-5; D not certain. This CDR3 contains 12 residues. Germline CDR1 is KGHSH and CDR2 is LQKENI. V lost 3 bases, J lost 5 bases, and 7 bases lay in between.

This clonotype was seen at least ten times. V is TRBV14 and J is TRBJ2-1; no definite D call. Per germline, CDR1 SGHDN and CDR2 FVKESK. This CDR3 region has 14 residues. V was trimmed by 4 bases and J by 2 bases, leaving 9 bases between them. For the CDR3, the DNA is TGTGCCAGCAGCCGGGCGACCCCCTACAATGAGCAGTTCTTC. Amino acid sequence: CASSRATPYNEQFF.